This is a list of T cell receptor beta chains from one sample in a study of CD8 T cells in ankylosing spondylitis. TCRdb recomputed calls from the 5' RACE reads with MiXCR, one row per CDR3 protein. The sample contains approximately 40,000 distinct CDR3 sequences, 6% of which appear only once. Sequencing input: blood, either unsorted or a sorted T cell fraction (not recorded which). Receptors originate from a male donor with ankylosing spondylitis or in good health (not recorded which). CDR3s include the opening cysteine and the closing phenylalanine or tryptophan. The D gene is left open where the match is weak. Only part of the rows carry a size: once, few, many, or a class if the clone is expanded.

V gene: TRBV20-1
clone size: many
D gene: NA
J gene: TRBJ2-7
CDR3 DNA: TGCAGTGCTAGAGGTGGCAGGAAAGCCTACGAGCAGTACTTC
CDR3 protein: CSARGGRKAYEQYF

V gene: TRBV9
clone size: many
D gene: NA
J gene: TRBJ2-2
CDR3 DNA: TGTGCCAGCAGCGGAGACAGCAACACCGGGGAGCTGTTTTTT
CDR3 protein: CASSGDSNTGELFF

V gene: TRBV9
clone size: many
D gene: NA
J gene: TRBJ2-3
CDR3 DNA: TGTGCCAGCAGCGTAGAGTATGAGGATACGCAGTATTTT
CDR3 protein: CASSVEYEDTQYF

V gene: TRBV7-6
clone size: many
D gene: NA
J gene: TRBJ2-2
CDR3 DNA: TGTGCCAGCAGCTTAGGAACGAGGACCGGGGAGCTGTTTTTT
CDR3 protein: CASSLGTRTGELFF

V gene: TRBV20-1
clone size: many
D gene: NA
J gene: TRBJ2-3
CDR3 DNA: TGCAGTGCTAGCGCCTCGGTAGTAGATACGCAGTATTTT
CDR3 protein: CSASASVVDTQYF

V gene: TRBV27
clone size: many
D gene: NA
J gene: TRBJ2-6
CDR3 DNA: TGTGCCAGCAGTCGGGCCAGTAGTAGCTCTGGGGCCAACGTCCTGACTTTC
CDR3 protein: CASSRASSSSGANVLTF

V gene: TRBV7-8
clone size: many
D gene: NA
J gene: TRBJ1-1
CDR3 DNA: TGTGCCAGCAGCTTAGCCGGACGATCGAACACTGAAGCTTTCTTT
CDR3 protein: CASSLAGRSNTEAFF

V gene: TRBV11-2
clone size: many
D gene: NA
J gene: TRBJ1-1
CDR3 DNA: TGTGCCAGCAGCTTAGCTAGGGCCAACACTGAAGCTTTCTTT
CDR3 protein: CASSLARANTEAFF

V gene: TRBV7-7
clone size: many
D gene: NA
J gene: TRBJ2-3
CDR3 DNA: TGTGCTAGCAGCCCATCCCCGGGTGGCACAGATACGCAGTATTTT
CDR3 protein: CASSPSPGGTDTQYF

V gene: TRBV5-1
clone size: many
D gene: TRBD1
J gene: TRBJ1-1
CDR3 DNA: TGCGCCAGCAATAAGGACAGGGTGAACACTGAAGCTTTCTTT
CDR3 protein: CASNKDRVNTEAFF

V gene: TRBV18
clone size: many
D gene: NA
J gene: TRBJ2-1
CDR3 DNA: TGTGCCAGCTCACCACGGGAAGAGAGCAATGAGCAGTTCTTC
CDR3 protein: CASSPREESNEQFF

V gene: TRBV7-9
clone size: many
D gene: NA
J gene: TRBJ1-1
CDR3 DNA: TGTGCCAGCAGCCTCCTTGCCGGGACCTCCGCGGCTTTCTTT
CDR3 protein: CASSLLAGTSAAFF

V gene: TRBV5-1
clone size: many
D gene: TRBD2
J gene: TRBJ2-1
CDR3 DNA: TGCGCCAGCAGCCCGGGGACTAGCGGGGCGCAAGAGCAGTTCTTC
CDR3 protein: CASSPGTSGAQEQFF

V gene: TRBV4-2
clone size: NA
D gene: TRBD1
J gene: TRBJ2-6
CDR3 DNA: TGTGCCAGCAGCAAACCGGGACAGGGGATCTCTGGGGCCAACGTCCTGACTTTC
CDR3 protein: CASSKPGQGISGANVLTF

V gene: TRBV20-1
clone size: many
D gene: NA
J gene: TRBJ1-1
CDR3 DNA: TGCAGTGCTAGTCGACCCATGAACACTGAAGCTTTCTTT
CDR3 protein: CSASRPMNTEAFF

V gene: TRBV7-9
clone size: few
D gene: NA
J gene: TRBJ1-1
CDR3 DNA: TGTGCCAGCAGCATTCAGCCGAACACTGAAGCTTTCTTT
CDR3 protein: CASSIQPNTEAFF

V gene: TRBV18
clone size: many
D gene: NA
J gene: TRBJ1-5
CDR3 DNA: TGTGCCAGCTCCTCTGTGTCGGGGGCATTTCAGCCCCAGCATTTT
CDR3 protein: CASSSVSGAFQPQHF

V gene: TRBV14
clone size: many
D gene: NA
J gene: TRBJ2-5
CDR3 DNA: TGTGCCAGCGCCGAAGGTTTTGCAGAGACCCAGTACTTC
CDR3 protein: CASAEGFAETQYF

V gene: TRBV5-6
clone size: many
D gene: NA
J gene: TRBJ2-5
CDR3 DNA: TGTGCCAGCAGCTTGGATTGGTTGGGGGGGACCCAGTACTTC
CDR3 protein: CASSLDWLGGTQYF

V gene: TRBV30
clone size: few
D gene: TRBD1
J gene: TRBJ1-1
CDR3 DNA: TGTGCCTGGAGTGGGGACAGGGCCACTGAAGCTTTCTTT
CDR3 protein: CAWSGDRATEAFF

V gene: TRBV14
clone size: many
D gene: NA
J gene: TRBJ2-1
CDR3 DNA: TGTGCCAGCAGCCAAGATTGGACGGGAAATGAGCAGTTCTTC
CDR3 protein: CASSQDWTGNEQFF

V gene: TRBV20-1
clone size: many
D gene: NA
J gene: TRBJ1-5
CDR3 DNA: TGCAGTGCTAGAATGGGCCAGCCCCAGCATTTT
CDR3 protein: CSARMGQPQHF

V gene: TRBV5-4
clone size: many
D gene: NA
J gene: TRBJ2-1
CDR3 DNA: TGTGCCAGCAGCTTGGCCGGGCCTTCCTACAATGAGCAGTTCTTC
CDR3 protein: CASSLAGPSYNEQFF

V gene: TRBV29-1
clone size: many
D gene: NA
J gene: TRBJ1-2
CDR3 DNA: TGCAGCGTTAGTGGGCAGAATGAGGGCTACACCTTC
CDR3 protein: CSVSGQNEGYTF

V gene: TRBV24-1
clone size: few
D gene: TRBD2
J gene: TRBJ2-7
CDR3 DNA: TGTGCCACCAGTCGGGGGGAGGTCTACGAGCAGTACTTC
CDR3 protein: CATSRGEVYEQYF

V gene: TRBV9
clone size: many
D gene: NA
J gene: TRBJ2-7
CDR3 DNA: TGTGCCAGCAGCATGGGACTTTCTTCCTACGAGCAGTACTTC
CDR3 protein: CASSMGLSSYEQYF

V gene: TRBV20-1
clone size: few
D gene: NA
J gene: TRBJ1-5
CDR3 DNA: TGCAGTGCTAGAGAGGTATATCAGCCCCAGCATTTT
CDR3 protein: CSAREVYQPQHF

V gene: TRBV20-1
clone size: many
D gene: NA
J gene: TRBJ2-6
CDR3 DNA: TGCAGTGCTAGCCGGGACTCGCTTGTCTCTGGGGCCAACGTCCTGACTTTC
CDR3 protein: CSASRDSLVSGANVLTF

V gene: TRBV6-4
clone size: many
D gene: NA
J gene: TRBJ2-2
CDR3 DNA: TGTGCCAGCAGTGGGGACCTTTACACCGGGGAGCTGTTTTTT
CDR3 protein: CASSGDLYTGELFF

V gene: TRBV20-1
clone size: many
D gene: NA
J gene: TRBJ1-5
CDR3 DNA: TGCAGTCCAATTAGAGCGGGGGGGGCGGGTCAGCCCCAGCATTTT
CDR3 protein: CSPIRAGGAGQPQHF

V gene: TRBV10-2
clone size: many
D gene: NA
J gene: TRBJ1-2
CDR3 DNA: TGCGCCAGCAGTGAGTCTCGCCAGGGAGAAGGCTACACCTTC
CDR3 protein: CASSESRQGEGYTF

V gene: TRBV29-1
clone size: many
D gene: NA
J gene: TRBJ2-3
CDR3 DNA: TGCAGCGTCAGGACAAACACAGATACGCAGTATTTT
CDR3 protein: CSVRTNTDTQYF

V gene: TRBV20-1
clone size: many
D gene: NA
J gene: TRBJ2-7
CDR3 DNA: TGCAGTGCTAGAGATCATGCTAGCTCCTACGAGCAGTACTTC
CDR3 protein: CSARDHASSYEQYF

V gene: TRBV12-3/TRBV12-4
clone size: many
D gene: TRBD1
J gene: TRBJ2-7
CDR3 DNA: TGTGCCAGCAGCAGAACCCGACAGGGCGAGCAGTACTTC
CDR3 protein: CASSRTRQGEQYF

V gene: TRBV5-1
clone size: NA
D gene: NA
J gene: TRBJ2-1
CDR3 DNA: TGCGCCAGCAGCTTTCTTGTCTACAATGAGCAGTTCTTC
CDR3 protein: CASSFLVYNEQFF

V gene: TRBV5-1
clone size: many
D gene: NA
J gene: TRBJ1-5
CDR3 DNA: TGCGCCAGCAGCTTGGGGAGCAATCAGCCCCAGCATTTT
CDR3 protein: CASSLGSNQPQHF

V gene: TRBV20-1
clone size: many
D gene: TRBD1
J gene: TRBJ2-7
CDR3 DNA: TGCAGTGCTAGGAGGACAGGGGGCTTGTACGAGCAGTACTTC
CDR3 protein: CSARRTGGLYEQYF

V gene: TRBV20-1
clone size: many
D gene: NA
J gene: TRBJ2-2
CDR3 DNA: TGCAGTGCTAGAGAGCCCAGGAAGGGGACCGGGGAGCTGTTTTTT
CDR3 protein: CSAREPRKGTGELFF